These T cell receptor beta chains were read from a single sample in a study of CD8 T cells in ankylosing spondylitis. TCRdb recomputed calls from the 5' RACE reads with MiXCR, one row per CDR3 protein. Of approximately 250,000 distinct CDR3 sequences in the sample, roughly a third were seen once. The sample was blood, either unsorted or a sorted T cell fraction (not recorded which). The receptors originated from a male donor with ankylosing spondylitis or in good health (not recorded which). Each CDR3 is given with its conserved first and last residue. D genes are given only for firm matches. Clone size, where shown, is once, few, many, or a class for clones that have expanded.

TRBJ2-7,NA,NA,TRBV12-3/TRBV12-4,TGTGCCAGCAGTTTTGTTGTCGGACAGCTCTCCTACGAGCAGTACTTC,CASSFVVGQLSYEQYF
TRBJ2-5,NA,few,TRBV12-3/TRBV12-4,TGTGCCAGCAGGCCGTGGAGTGGAGAGACCCAGTACTTC,CASRPWSGETQYF
TRBJ1-2,NA,many,TRBV20-1,TGCAGTGCCGCGACAGGCTATGGCTACACCTTC,CSAATGYGYTF
TRBJ2-3,TRBD2,few,TRBV9,TGTGCCAGCAGCGTGACTAGCGGGGGAGCCCGTATCACAGATACGCAGTATTTT,CASSVTSGGARITDTQYF
TRBJ2-5,NA,NA,TRBV10-3,TGTGCCATCAGTGACCCCCGGTTTGAGACCCAGTACTTC,CAISDPRFETQYF
TRBJ2-5,TRBD2,few,TRBV4-1,TGCGCCAGCAGCGACCTTAAGCGGGGGGTAAGGGAGACCCAGTACTTC,CASSDLKRGVRETQYF
TRBJ1-6,NA,NA,TRBV20-1,TGCAGTGTCAAGGGTTTTCTTAATTCACCCCTCCACTTT,CSVKGFLNSPLHF
TRBJ2-1,NA,NA,TRBV5-1,TGCGCCAGCAGCCCCCTTGGGGGGAACAATGAGCAGTTCTTC,CASSPLGGNNEQFF
TRBJ2-7,NA,NA,TRBV6-2/TRBV6-3,TGTGCCAGCAGTTACTCGTCCCAACAGGGTCGAGACGAGCAGTACTTC,CASSYSSQQGRDEQYF
TRBJ2-1,NA,few,TRBV24-1,TGTGCCACCAGTGAAGGGGGGGGGTCCTACAATGAGCAGTTCTTC,CATSEGGGSYNEQFF
TRBJ1-5,NA,many,TRBV29-1,TGCAGCGTTGCGGCCTCACCCTCTCAGCCCCAGCATTTT,CSVAASPSQPQHF
TRBJ2-3,NA,NA,TRBV7-2,TGTGCCAGCAGCTATCCGACTCTAAGCACAGATACGCAGTATTTT,CASSYPTLSTDTQYF
TRBJ2-3,NA,few,TRBV7-2,TGTGCCAGCAGCCGGGGGCTAGTGGTCACAGATACGCAGTATTTT,CASSRGLVVTDTQYF
TRBJ2-3,NA,few,TRBV6-5,TGTGCCAGCAGTTATGGGGGGCTGCGGGGCACAGATACGCAGTATTTT,CASSYGGLRGTDTQYF
TRBJ2-1,NA,once,TRBV9,TGTGCCAGCAGCTTATGGGGGGTAAATGAGCAGTTCTTC,CASSLWGVNEQFF
TRBJ2-3,TRBD1,NA,TRBV20-1,TGCAGTGCAAACTCCGGGACAGGGAGGACAGATACGCAGTATTTT,CSANSGTGRTDTQYF
TRBJ2-5,NA,NA,TRBV25-1,TGTGCCAGCAGTGATGATATCCAAGAGACCCAGTACTTC,CASSDDIQETQYF
TRBJ2-1,NA,few,TRBV4-1,TGCGCCAGCAGCCCCGTGCACAGTACGGGCAATGAGCAGTTCTTC,CASSPVHSTGNEQFF
TRBJ1-2,TRBD1,few,TRBV12-3/TRBV12-4,TGTGCCAGCACCCCAGGACAGGGCCATGGCTACACCTTC,CASTPGQGHGYTF
TRBJ1-6,NA,NA,TRBV10-2,TGCGCCAGCAGTGAGGAGACGGGCACCCTCCACTTT,CASSEETGTLHF
TRBJ1-1,NA,NA,TRBV5-1,TGCGCCAGCAGCCCGGAGGGGGGCCACAACACTGAAGCTTTCTTT,CASSPEGGHNTEAFF
TRBJ2-1,TRBD1,few,TRBV24-1,TGTGCCACCAGTCATCCGGGACAGGGATCGCGGAATGAGCAGTTCTTC,CATSHPGQGSRNEQFF
TRBJ2-3,TRBD2,NA,TRBV20-1,TGCAGTGCCGGGACTAGCGGGGGCACAGATACGCAGTATTTT,CSAGTSGGTDTQYF
TRBJ2-1,TRBD2,few,TRBV20-1,TGCAGTGCTACTCTGCCTAGCGGGGCAATTTACAATGAGCAGTTCTTC,CSATLPSGAIYNEQFF
TRBJ2-3,TRBD2,many,TRBV10-3,TGTGCCATCAGTGAGGGAGCGGGACTACCCACAGATACGCAGTATTTT,CAISEGAGLPTDTQYF
TRBJ2-2,NA,few,TRBV5-1,TGCGCCAGCAGCCCCCCTTTAACCGGGGAGCTGTTTTTT,CASSPPLTGELFF
TRBJ2-5,TRBD1,NA,TRBV20-1,TGCAGTGCTAGAGCTGAGACAGGGGGCGCGCAGACCCAGTACTTC,CSARAETGGAQTQYF
TRBJ2-2,NA,once,TRBV3-1,TGTGCCAGCAGCCTGGGACGGACAACCGGGGAGCTGTTTTTT,CASSLGRTTGELFF
TRBJ1-2,NA,many,TRBV12-3/TRBV12-4,TGTGCCAGCAGTAACTTTCCAGGTCCCTTGTATGGCTACACCTTC,CASSNFPGPLYGYTF
TRBJ2-1,NA,few,TRBV20-1,TGCAGTGCCTTGGGACTGGCAAAAGGGTTCTTC,CSALGLAKGFF
TRBJ2-1,TRBD2,few,TRBV4-1,TGCGCCAGCAGCCAAGATAAGGTGGGGAGGGCCTCCTACAATGAGCAGTTCTTC,CASSQDKVGRASYNEQFF
TRBJ1-5,NA,NA,TRBV20-1,TGCAGTGCCCACCCTTCTACAGTGGGTAGCAATCAGCCCCAGCATTTT,CSAHPSTVGSNQPQHF
TRBJ1-4,TRBD1,few,TRBV7-9,TGTGCCAGCAGTTGGACAGGAGGGAATGAAAAACTGTTTTTT,CASSWTGGNEKLFF
TRBJ2-7,TRBD1,few,TRBV5-1,TGCGCCAGCAGCACGATGGACGGGACAGAAGCCTACGAGCAGTACTTC,CASSTMDGTEAYEQYF
TRBJ2-3,NA,few,TRBV9,TGTGCCAGCAGCGTAGGAAGGGGGGGCCGAACAGATACGCAGTATTTT,CASSVGRGGRTDTQYF
TRBJ2-5,NA,NA,TRBV15,TGTGCCACCTGGGAACCGGGGGGCCTAAGGAAGACCCAGTACTTC,CATWEPGGLRKTQYF
TRBJ2-3,TRBD2,NA,TRBV20-1,TGCAGTGCTAGAGATCCGGGACTAGCGGGGGTACCAGATACGCAGTATTTT,CSARDPGLAGVPDTQYF
TRBJ1-2,TRBD1,many,TRBV29-1,TGCAGCGTTGCTGGACAGGCAGAAAACTATGGCTACACCTTC,CSVAGQAENYGYTF
TRBJ2-4,NA,NA,TRBV5-5,TGTGCCAGCAGCTTGGTTGGGGGTTGGGAAAACATTCAGTACTTC,CASSLVGGWENIQYF
TRBJ1-6,NA,many,TRBV10-3,TGTGCCAGCTCTGGGGAAAATAATTCACCCCTCCACTTT,CASSGENNSPLHF
TRBJ1-4,NA,NA,TRBV9,TGTGCCAGCAGCGTAGCAGGGGCAACTAATGAAAAACTGTTTTTT,CASSVAGATNEKLFF
TRBJ2-7,TRBD1,NA,TRBV20-1,TGCAGTGCAGGACTCGGACAGGGAGGTTTGAGGCAGTACTTC,CSAGLGQGGLRQYF
TRBJ2-1,TRBD2,NA,TRBV7-2,TGTGCCAGCAGCTTGAGCGGGGGAGTTGGGAATGAGCAGTTCTTC,CASSLSGGVGNEQFF
TRBJ2-7,NA,few,TRBV20-1,TGCAGTGCCCGGGCAGATAAAACCTACGAGCAGTACTTC,CSARADKTYEQYF
TRBJ1-4,NA,NA,TRBV5-1,TGCGCCAGCAGCTTGGATGGGCGATCTAATGAAAAACTGTTTTTT,CASSLDGRSNEKLFF